This T cell receptor (beta chain) originates from a study of T-cell memory formation after mild COVID-19 (dated by TCRdb to the early 2020s). General notes on the study: TCR sequence clusters from the two donors were largely donor specific. T-cell clones expanding and contracting after mild COVID-19 in a couple of donors were tracked by longitudinal TCRalpha and TCRbeta repertoire sequencing. The cohort comprised two young, previously healthy adult volunteers, one female and one male.

TCRdb shows the sequencer as Illumina NovaSeq 6000. TCRalpha and TCRbeta cDNA libraries were built by 5'RACE with constant-segment primers, adding sample barcodes and unique molecular identifiers. Trizol reagent was used to extract RNA from every sample. Amplification of the libraries took two PCR steps, and the second step added a second sample barcode plus Illumina TruSeq adapters. Libraries were sequenced on an Illumina NovaSeq with 2 x 150 bp paired-end reads. Per the source publication's procedure: With migec v1.2.7, reads were demultiplexed and then collapsed into UMI-guided consensus sequences. With mixcr v2.1.11, UMI consensuses were aligned to TRA and TRB V and J templates and assembled into clonotypes. Expanded or contracted clonotypes were those called significant by both edgeR and NoisET, with noise models trained on biological replicates. For edgeR calls, the thresholds were a false discovery rate-adjusted p below 0.01 and a log2 fold-change of 1. As an exploratory analysis of dynamics, max-normalized trajectories of the 1000 most abundant clonotypes were examined with PCA combined with hierarchical clustering. Separately sequenced CD4+ and CD8+ repertoires were used to assign a CD4 or CD8 phenotype to each responding clone. The raw public data were reprocessed by TCRdb itself: fastp quality trimming at Q25, MiXCR clonotype calling, in-frame beta chains only. Rows are combined by CDR3 protein, so each entry shows the most common genes and DNA. V and J calls and clone size were set by TCRdb, not the authors. For this sample there are under 550,000 distinct CDR3 sequences; about a sixth appear just once. Around a fifth of the sample is taken by the ten largest.

Ficoll-Paque density gradient centrifugation was used to isolate PBMCs. With regard to this clonotype: Its antigen specificity is not known. Base-call qualities are not available, and no considerably larger clone is one nucleotide away.

Summary of the overall study and its limitations: Whether the second-wave clones peaking on day 37 were SARS-CoV-2 specific was not confirmed. Contracting CD4+ clones appeared mostly in the CM and EM memory subsets, whereas CD8+ clones were enriched in EMRA. Balanced CD4/CD8 phenotypes were observed for clones contracting from day 15 to 85, whereas a bias towards CD4+ was observed for a second wave of clones expanding from day 15 to 37. Some responding clones were detected in pre-infection memory, which suggested that pre-existing cross-reactive memory T cells had joined the SARS-CoV-2 response. The study included only a couple of mild cases, and larger cohorts that include severe cases with pre-infection samples were judged to be necessary.

The sequenced material came from PBMCs or a T cell subset sorted from them (not recorded which). The clonotype originates from a man aged 18 to 30 who had mild COVID-19 (a few samples of this study predate the infection). The sample titles of this study are shuffled in the database, so cell type and time point are left out; the donor was told from shared clones.

The CDR3 protein: CASSFPRDFRSYNEQFF. The nucleotides read TGTGCCAGCAGCTTCCCCCGGGACTTTCGCTCCTACAATGAGCAGTTCTTC. Recombination linked TRBV7-2 to TRBJ2-1; the D segment could be TRBD2, given 6 matching bases. Taken from the germline V gene, the CDR1 and CDR2 loops are SGHTA and FQGNSA. Including the terminal cysteine and phenylalanine, the CDR3 comprises 17 residues. The only DNA kept is the CDR3, 51 bases in frame from the first base. V lost 3 bases and J lost 0 bases; the stretch between them is 15 bases long.